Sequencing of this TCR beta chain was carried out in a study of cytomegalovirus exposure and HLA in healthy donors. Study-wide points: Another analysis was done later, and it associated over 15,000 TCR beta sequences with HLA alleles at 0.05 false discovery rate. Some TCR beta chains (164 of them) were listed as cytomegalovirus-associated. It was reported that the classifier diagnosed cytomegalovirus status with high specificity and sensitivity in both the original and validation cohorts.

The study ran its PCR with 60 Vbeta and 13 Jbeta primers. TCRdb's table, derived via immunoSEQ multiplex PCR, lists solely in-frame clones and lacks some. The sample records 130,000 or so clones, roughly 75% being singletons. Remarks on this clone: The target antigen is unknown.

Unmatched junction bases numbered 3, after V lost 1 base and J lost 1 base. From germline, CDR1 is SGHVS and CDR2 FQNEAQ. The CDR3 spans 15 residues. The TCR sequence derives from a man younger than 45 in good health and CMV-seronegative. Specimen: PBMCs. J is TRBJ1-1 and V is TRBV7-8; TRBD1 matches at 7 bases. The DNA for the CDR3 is TGTGCCAGCAGCTTAGGGCAGGGGGGGAACACTGAAGCTTTCTTT. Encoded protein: CASSLGQGGNTEAFF.